These 18 T cell receptor beta chains came from one sample sequenced in a study of cytomegalovirus exposure and HLA in healthy donors. With 60 Vbeta and 13 Jbeta primers, the PCR was carried out. The table came from immunoSEQ multiplex PCR; TCRdb's copy has only in-frame clones and leaves some out. This sample has about 200,000 clones, with around 83% found just once. The sample was PBMCs. These receptor sequences come from a woman aged 35 to 49 in good health and CMV-seronegative.

This chain connects TRBV5-1 to TRBJ2-7; D is possibly TRBD1 (6 bases). Germline V gene sequence: CDR1 SGHRS, CDR2 YFSETQ. This CDR3 is built from 15 residues. With 3 bases removed from V and 5 bases from J, the gap between germline ends came to 18 bases. The CDR3 is CASSSLYGGFNEQYF. CDR3 in DNA: TGCGCCAGCAGCTCCCTATATGGGGGCTTCAACGAGCAGTACTTC.

J is TRBJ2-7 and V is TRBV5-4; 14 bases fit TRBD2. Germline V CDR1 and CDR2: SGHNT, YYREEE (reference sequence). The V segment lost 4 bases and the J segment 6 bases; nucleotides outside the gene matches: 15. This CDR3 contains 18 residues. Written as DNA, the CDR3 is TGTGCCAGCAGCCCCAACGCCGGGACTAGCGGGAGAAAAGGCGAGCAGTACTTC. Its protein product is CASSPNAGTSGRKGEQYF.

This clone has more than one count but fewer than ten. The chain uses TRBV5-1 and TRBJ2-7, with D maybe TRBD2 (6 bases). The CDR3 contains 16 residues. Looked up from germline, CDR1 is SGHRS and CDR2 is YFSETQ. Trimming stripped 6 bases from V and 0 bases from J, with 19 bases between. The CDR3 loop reads CASTPGEPRNSYEQYF. The CDR3 DNA follows: TGCGCCAGCACACCGGGAGAACCGAGAAACTCCTACGAGCAGTACTTC.

The J gene is TRBJ2-1, the V gene TRBV6-6; TRBD2 aligns across 9 bases. The germline V gene encodes CDR1 MNHNY and CDR2 SVGAGI (reference sequence). The trim removed 4 bases at V and 5 bases at J, leaving 3 bases unmatched. The CDR3 is 14 residues long. The CDR3: CASSFGTSNNEQFF. CDR3 DNA sequence: TGTGCCAGCAGTTTTGGGACTAGCAACAATGAGCAGTTCTTC.

The J gene is TRBJ2-7, the V gene TRBV13, with unresolved D. CDR3 length: 15 residues. Trimming pared 5 bases from V and 0 bases from J, leaving 14 bases between. Germline CDR1 is PRHDT and CDR2 is FYEKMQ (reference sequence). The chain's CDR3 is CASSPTPGGSYEQYF. Written as DNA, the CDR3 is TGTGCCAGCAGCCCTACCCCCGGTGGCTCCTACGAGCAGTACTTC.

The chain carries TRBV9 and TRBJ2-3; 7 bases fit TRBD2. CDR1 and CDR2 (germline): SGDLS, YYNGEE. Trimming took 2 bases from V and 0 from J; bases not matched to a gene: 3. The CDR3 has 15 amino acids. The CDR3, as DNA: TGTGCCAGCAGCGTGGGACTACAAAGCACAGATACGCAGTATTTT. This sequence encodes CASSVGLQSTDTQYF.

This sequence joins TRBV5-4 and TRBJ2-7; 8 bases match TRBD1. Germline V lookup: CDR1 SGHNT, CDR2 YYREEE (reference sequence). This CDR3 has 14 residues. The trim removed 3 bases at V and 4 bases at J, leaving 6 bases unmatched. The CDR3 loop is CASSSMTGAYEQYF. CDR3 nucleotide sequence: TGTGCCAGCAGCTCGATGACAGGGGCATACGAGCAGTACTTC.

The gene calls are TRBV9 and TRBJ2-7, with 9 bases lining up with TRBD2. The CDR3 totals 16 residues. The germline gives CDR1 SGDLS, CDR2 YYNGEE. V lost 0 bases and J lost 0; bases outside the gene matches: 4. CDR3 bases: TGTGCCAGCAGCGTAGGTGGTAGCGGGAGCTCCTACGAGCAGTACTTC. Its protein is CASSVGGSGSSYEQYF.

The J gene is TRBJ2-1, the V gene TRBV30; D is possibly TRBD1 (6 bases). Trimming stripped 8 bases from V and 5 bases from J, with 19 bases between. This CDR3 has 14 amino acids. The germline V gene encodes CDR1 GTSNPN and CDR2 SVGIG (reference sequence). The CDR3 region is CALERDMKNNEQFF. The CDR3 nucleotides are TGTGCCCTGGAACGGGACATGAAAAACAATGAGCAGTTCTTC.

The rearrangement joins TRBV5-1 to TRBJ2-2; D remains unclear. The CDR3 is 13 amino acids. Trimming cost V 8 bases and J 0 bases, with 8 bases left between them. Germline V CDR1 and CDR2: SGHRS, YFSETQ. The CDR3 DNA reads TGCGCCAGTTCTACAGCGAACACCGGGGAGCTGTTTTTT. This sequence encodes CASSTANTGELFF.

This chain connects TRBV28 to TRBJ2-1, with D possibly being TRBD1 (6 bases). Per the germline V gene, CDR1 is MDHEN and CDR2 is SYDVKM. The V gene lost 6 bases and the J gene lost 7 bases, with 7 bases spanning the gap. The CDR3 runs to 11 residues. The CDR3 region has the DNA TGTGCCAGCAGGCAGGGGAATGAGCAGTTCTTC. This encodes CASRQGNEQFF.

This clone was detected only once. The chain is built from TRBV15 and TRBJ2-5; D is unresolved. The CDR3 is 14 residues long. Germline V gives CDR1 LNHNV, CDR2 YYDKDF (reference sequence). Between the trimmed V and J ends, which lost 2 bases and 0 bases, there was a span of 7 bases. Written as DNA, the CDR3 is TGTGCCACCAGCAGATCCGTCGACCAAGAGACCCAGTACTTC. Residues: CATSRSVDQETQYF.

This clone was recorded a few times. This chain uses TRBV5-1 with TRBJ2-7; a possible D gene is TRBD1 (6 bases). Germline V CDR1 and CDR2: SGHRS, YFSETQ. The CDR3 length is 14 residues. The V end was cut by 4 bases, the J end by 5 bases, with 16 bases between. CDR3 sequence (DNA): TGCGCCAGCAGCGTACAGGGAGTCAGCGACGAGCAGTACTTC. As protein: CASSVQGVSDEQYF.

This clone was seen only once. This chain uses TRBV28 with TRBJ1-1; D unclear. CDR3 length: 15 amino acids. V lost 5 bases to trimming and J lost 1 base, with 14 bases between them. Per the germline V gene, CDR1 is MDHEN and CDR2 is SYDVKM. The CDR3: CASSPRTWANTEAFF. The CDR3 coding sequence is TGTGCCAGCAGTCCCCGAACTTGGGCGAACACTGAAGCTTTCTTT. Drawing the rest from reference TRBV28 and TRBJ1-1, the complete variable domain is DVKVTQSSRYLVKRTGEKVFLECVQDMDHENMFWYRQDPGLGLRLIYFSYDVKMKEKGDIPEGYSVSREKKERFSLILESASTNQTSMYLCASSPRTWANTEAFFGQGTRLTVV.

The chain joins TRBV18 to TRBJ1-1; perhaps TRBD1 as D (5 bases). CDR1 and CDR2 (germline): KGHSH, LQKENI. CDR3 length equals 13 residues. Trimming removed 4 bases from V and 1 base from J, with 7 bases in between. This chain's CDR3 is CASSLGQNTEAFF. The CDR3 region has the DNA TGTGCCAGCTCACTTGGACAGAACACTGAAGCTTTCTTT.

The rearrangement links TRBV7-2 to TRBJ2-7; TRBD2 aligns across 11 bases. The J segment lost 3 bases and the V segment lost 5 bases, leaving 6 bases of the junction unmatched. The CDR3 extends over 15 amino acids. From germline, CDR1 is SGHTA and CDR2 FQGNSA. The CDR3 nucleotides read TGTGCCAGCAGCCCATTAGCGGGAGGGTACTACGAGCAGTACTTC. It codes for CASSPLAGGYYEQYF.

This chain connects TRBV5-1 to TRBJ2-2, with D unclear. Trimming removed 2 bases at V and 0 bases at J, with 5 bases between. The CDR3 has 14 residues. From germline, CDR1 is SGHRS and CDR2 YFSETQ. The CDR3 protein is CASSLTPNTGELFF. The CDR3 coding sequence is TGCGCCAGCAGCTTAACACCGAACACCGGGGAGCTGTTTTTT.

V and J are TRBV2 and TRBJ1-2; tentative D call: TRBD1 (5 bases). The V gene lost 5 bases and the J gene lost 4 bases, with 11 bases spanning the gap. CDR3 length: 13 amino acids. Germline CDR1 and CDR2: SNHLY and FYNNEI. The CDR3 bases are TGTGCCAGCAGTCTACAGGTCCGCTATGGCTACACCTTC. Amino acid sequence: CASSLQVRYGYTF.